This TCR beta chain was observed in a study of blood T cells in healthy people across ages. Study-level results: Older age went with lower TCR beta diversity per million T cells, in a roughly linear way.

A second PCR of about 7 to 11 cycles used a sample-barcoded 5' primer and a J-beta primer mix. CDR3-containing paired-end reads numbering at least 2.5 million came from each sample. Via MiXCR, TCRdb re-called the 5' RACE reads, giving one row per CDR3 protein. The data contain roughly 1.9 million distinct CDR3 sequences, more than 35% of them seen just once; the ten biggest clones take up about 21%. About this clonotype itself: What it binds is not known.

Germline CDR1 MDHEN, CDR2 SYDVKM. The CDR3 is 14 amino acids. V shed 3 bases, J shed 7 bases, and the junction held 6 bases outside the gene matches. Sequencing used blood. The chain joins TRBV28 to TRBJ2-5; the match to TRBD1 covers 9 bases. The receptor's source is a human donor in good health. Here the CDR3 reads CASSFVSGQGTQYF. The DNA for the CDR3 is TGTGCCAGCAGTTTTGTATCGGGACAGGGGACCCAGTACTTC.